The 7 T cell receptor beta chains below were found in one sample sequenced in a study of T and B cells in COVID-19 patients. TRB was amplified from about 260-540 ng of blood genomic DNA. BIOMED2 TRB-A/B primer pools were used in multiplex TRB PCR. TCRdb itself ran the multiplex PCR reads through MiXCR, one entry per CDR3 protein. The data hold about 23,000 distinct CDR3 sequences, with about 32% observed a single time. Sequenced: blood. These TCRs come from a human donor who had recovered from COVID-19.

This clonotype was counted many times. CDR3 DNA: TGTGCCAGCTCACCCCCGGGGAGTTACGTCCTGACTTTC. This codes for CASSPPGSYVLTF. The chain carries TRBV18 and TRBJ2-6, with D possibly TRBD2 on 5 matching bases. Deletions cut 3 bases from V and 11 bases from J, with 11 bases between. Germline V gene sequence: CDR1 KGHSH, CDR2 LQKENI. CDR3 length: 13 residues.

As to this clonotype: A much larger clonotype is one base distant, so this may be a read error. The V gene is TRBV30, the J gene TRBJ2-1; D uncertain. Germline CDR1 reads GTSNPN; CDR2 reads SVGIG (reference sequence). The CDR3 loop spans 11 amino acids. V lost 0 bases and J lost 9, with 6 bases in between. The CDR3 protein is CAWSVFAEQFF. CDR3 bases: TGTGCCTGGAGTGTATTCGCTGAGCAGTTCTTC.

The CDR3: CASHATGDLYGYTF. CDR3 DNA: TGTGCCAGCCATGCGACAGGGGACCTCTATGGCTACACCTTC. The rearrangement uses TRBV6-5 and TRBJ1-2, with 8 bases fitting TRBD1. Germline CDR1 is MNHEY and CDR2 is SVGAGI. The CDR3 length is 14 residues. V gave up 8 bases and J gave up 4 bases; unmatched junction bases: 9.

The V and J genes are TRBV29-1 and TRBJ2-5, with 10 bases lining up with TRBD2. The germline gives CDR1 SQVTM, CDR2 ANQGSEA. Trimming at V came to 6 bases and at J to 5 bases, leaving 12 bases not matched to a gene. This CDR3 has 15 residues. The CDR3 sequence: CSVLGQRGGGETQYF. DNA for the CDR3: TGCAGCGTGTTGGGCCAGCGGGGGGGTGGGGAGACCCAGTACTTC.

Judged by abundance, this clonotype is medium-sized. The chain uses TRBV6-2 or TRBV6-3 and TRBJ2-2; D not resolved. Germline-derived CDR1 and CDR2 are MNHEY and SVGEGT. The CDR3 spans 13 residues. Trimming took 6 bases from V and 3 from J, leaving 8 bases between them. CDR3 sequence (DNA): TGTGCCAGCAGCCGTGAGGACACCGGGGAGCTGTTTTTT. Amino acid sequence: CASSREDTGELFF.

V and J are TRBV6-1 and TRBJ2-5; 7 bases line up with TRBD2. Germline V gene lookup returns CDR1 MNHNS and CDR2 SASEGT. The CDR3 is 19 residues long. J was trimmed by 2 bases and V by 6 bases; bases with no gene match: 21. For the CDR3, the DNA is TGTGCCAGCAGCTTAGCGCTGGCTAGCGGAACTCTCTCTCAAGAGACCCAGTACTTC. Its translation: CASSLALASGTLSQETQYF.

The chain has TRBV5-1 and TRBJ1-1, with no clear D. The CDR3 is 13 residues long. V lost 0 bases and J lost 3, with 6 bases in between. Germline V CDR1 and CDR2: SGHRS, YFSETQ. The CDR3 loop reads CASSLAYDTEAFF. CDR3 sequence (DNA): TGCGCCAGCAGCTTGGCATATGACACTGAAGCTTTCTTT.